The 22 T cell receptor beta chains below were found in one sample sequenced in a study of blood T cell repertoires in COVID-19. TCRdb's table, derived via immunoSEQ multiplex PCR, lists solely in-frame clones and lacks some. This table has more than 150,000 clones, 75% to 85% appearing once. Sequenced input: peripheral blood. These receptors originate from an elderly woman with COVID-19, enrolled during active disease.

The chain couples TRBV16 to TRBJ2-5; possibly TRBD1 for D (6 bases). Trimming stripped 1 base from V and 1 base from J, with 10 bases between. Germline assignment: CDR1 KGHSY and CDR2 FQNENV. This CDR3 has 15 amino acids. The CDR3 loop is CASSQYRTAQETQYF. The CDR3, as DNA: TGTGCCAGCAGCCAATATCGGACAGCCCAAGAGACCCAGTACTTC.

The rearrangement uses TRBV30 and TRBJ1-2; D not resolved. Deletions cut 2 bases from V and 4 bases from J, with 11 bases between. This CDR3 spans 13 amino acids. In germline, CDR1 is GTSNPN, CDR2 SVGIG (reference sequence). This chain's CDR3 is CAWSSRGIYGYTF. The CDR3 DNA is TGTGCCTGGAGTTCTCGGGGAATCTATGGCTACACCTTC.

This chain connects TRBV29-1 to TRBJ2-3; D not certain. Germline V gene sequence: CDR1 SQVTM, CDR2 ANQGSEA. Deletions cut 4 bases from V and 4 bases from J, with 15 bases between. The CDR3 contains 14 residues. The DNA of the CDR3 is TGCAGCGTTGGCGGCTTTAGCAATGCAGATACGCAGTATTTT. This translates into CSVGGFSNADTQYF.

The chain joins TRBV28 to TRBJ2-7; D unclear. The length of the CDR3 is 18 residues. Per the germline V gene, CDR1 is MDHEN and CDR2 is SYDVKM. V lost 1 base to trimming and J lost 3 bases, with 22 bases between them. CDR3 sequence (DNA): TGTGCCAGCAGTTTATCTAGGCTATGGTCAGCGTTAAACTACGAGCAGTACTTC. This sequence encodes CASSLSRLWSALNYEQYF.

This clone showed up just once. This rearrangement joins TRBV19 to TRBJ1-2, with D tentatively TRBD1 (6 bases). The CDR3 has 13 residues. Germline CDR1 reads LNHDA; CDR2 reads SQIVND (reference sequence). The V end lost 6 bases, the J end lost 3 bases, and 11 bases lay between the germline ends. CDR3 amino acids: CASRGRGHYGYTF. CDR3 DNA sequence: TGTGCCAGTAGAGGCAGGGGTCACTATGGCTACACCTTC.

The chain carries TRBV29-1 and TRBJ2-1; 13 nucleotides agree with TRBD2. The J segment lost 7 bases and the V segment lost 8 bases, leaving 8 bases of the junction unmatched. Germline V CDR1 and CDR2: SQVTM, ANQGSEA. This CDR3 comprises 14 residues. The CDR3 spells CSPKLGLAGNEQFF. The CDR3 DNA reads as TGCAGCCCCAAACTGGGACTAGCGGGAAATGAGCAGTTCTTC.

The J gene is TRBJ2-7, the V gene TRBV5-4, with 7 bases that match TRBD1. The CDR3 totals 15 residues. CDR1 is SGHNT and CDR2 is YYREEE in the germline V gene (reference sequence). V lost 0 bases to trimming and J lost 6 bases; unmatched junction nucleotides: 9. The CDR3 loop is CASSLATGELPEQYF. CDR3 DNA sequence: TGTGCCAGCAGCTTGGCCACAGGGGAGTTGCCCGAGCAGTACTTC.

The J gene is TRBJ1-2, the V gene TRBV11-3, with D hard to call. The CDR3 totals 14 residues. Trimming pared 2 bases from V and 6 bases from J, leaving 13 bases between. CDR1 and CDR2 from the germline V gene are SGHNT and YENEEA. The CDR3, as DNA: TGTGCCAGCAGCTTATCGAATGGAGGGAATGGCTACACCTTC. This translates into CASSLSNGGNGYTF.

This clone is a singleton in its sample. The chain carries TRBV5-4 and TRBJ2-7; 10 bases align to TRBD1. Trimming removed 4 bases from V and 4 bases from J; junction bases left unmatched: 8. The CDR3 length is 15 residues. Germline CDR1 and CDR2: SGHNT and YYREEE (reference sequence). The CDR3 nucleotides are TGTGCCAGCAGCGCGGACAGGGGGTACTTTTACGAGCAGTACTTC. Its protein is CASSADRGYFYEQYF.

The CDR3 loop is CASSVAGPGTEAFF. CDR3 DNA: TGTGCCAGCAGCGTAGCGGGCCCGGGGACTGAAGCTTTCTTT. This sequence joins TRBV9 and TRBJ1-1; D is undetermined. Trimming pared 0 bases from V and 5 bases from J, leaving 11 bases between. The CDR3 has 14 residues. In germline, CDR1 is SGDLS, CDR2 YYNGEE.

This clone was observed once. This rearrangement joins TRBV12-3 or TRBV12-4 to TRBJ2-3; no clear D. Trimming took off 2 bases at V and 6 bases at J, with 6 bases between the two ends. This CDR3 spans 12 amino acids. The CDR3 is CASSLNSDTQYF. CDR3 in DNA: TGTGCCAGCAGTTTAAACTCCGATACGCAGTATTTT.

This clone was seen more than once but under ten times. V gene TRBV7-9 combines with J gene TRBJ2-1, with 12 bases matching TRBD2. This CDR3 is built from 15 residues. Germline CDR1 SEHNR, CDR2 FQNEAQ (reference sequence). V gave up 2 bases and J gave up 7 bases; unmatched junction bases: 3. CDR3 DNA: TGTGCCAGCAGCTTACCGGGACTAGCGGGTAATGAGCAGTTCTTC. Translation: CASSLPGLAGNEQFF.

V gene TRBV6-5 combines with J gene TRBJ1-6; 11 positions match TRBD1. Germline assignment: CDR1 MNHEY and CDR2 SVGAGI. This CDR3 comprises 16 residues. V shed 0 bases, J shed 7 bases, and the junction held 2 bases outside the gene matches. The CDR3 DNA reads TGTGCCAGCAGTTACTCGGGACAGGGGGGAAATTCACCCCTCCACTTT. This sequence encodes CASSYSGQGGNSPLHF.

This clone was seen only once. The rearrangement uses TRBV6-1 and TRBJ2-7; D gene unclear. The length of the CDR3 is 15 residues. The germline gives CDR1 MNHNS, CDR2 SASEGT. V was clipped by 2 bases and J by 0 bases, with 11 bases between them. The CDR3 sequence: CASSEMYTASYEQYF. The CDR3 DNA reads as TGTGCCAGCAGTGAAATGTACACCGCCTCCTACGAGCAGTACTTC.

V is TRBV11-2 and J is TRBJ1-1; tentatively, D is TRBD1 (5 bases). The CDR3 has 12 residues. Germline V CDR1 and CDR2: SGHAT, FQNNGV. With 5 bases removed from V and 5 bases from J, the gap between germline ends came to 9 bases. CDR3 protein: CASSREGTEAFF. The CDR3 DNA follows: TGTGCCAGCAGCCGGGAGGGGACTGAAGCTTTCTTT.

This clone was counted a few times. This chain joins TRBV2 and TRBJ2-1, with 12 positions matching TRBD2. The V gene's germline CDR1 is SNHLY and CDR2 FYNNEI. The junction had 8 bases not matched to a gene; V was cut back by 6 bases and J by 11 bases. The CDR3 consists of 14 residues. The CDR3 DNA sequence: TGTGCCAGCAGGGACGGACTAGCGGGGCCCAAGCAGTTCTTC. Its protein product is CASRDGLAGPKQFF. Drawing the rest from reference TRBV2 and TRBJ2-1, the complete variable domain is EPEVTQTPSHQVTQMGQEVILRCVPISNHLYFYWYRQILGQKVEFLVSFYNNEISEKSEIFDDQFSVERPDGSNFTLKIRSTKLEDSAMYFCASRDGLAGPKQFFGPGTRLTVL.

This clone was seen only a few times. This chain joins TRBV14 and TRBJ1-6; no reliable D call. Trimming removed 0 bases from V and 3 bases from J, with 12 bases in between. CDR1 and CDR2 (germline): SGHDN, FVKESK. The CDR3 runs 17 residues. The CDR3 DNA is TGTGCCAGCAGCCAAGATCCCCGGGGTGTCTATAATTCACCCCTCCACTTT. Amino acids: CASSQDPRGVYNSPLHF.

This chain uses TRBV29-1 with TRBJ1-2; perhaps TRBD1 as D (5 bases). Germline values: CDR1 SQVTM, CDR2 ANQGSEA. This CDR3 is 13 amino acids long. With 7 bases removed from V and 14 bases from J, the gap between germline ends came to 26 bases. The CDR3 nucleotides are TGCAGCGCCTCGGAACAGGAACTTATGGCTAGGACCTTC. Its translation: CSASEQELMARTF.

The CDR3 DNA reads as TGTGCCAGCAGCCAAGGGGCGGGAGTTATGAATGAGCAGTTCTTC. Translated, it gives CASSQGAGVMNEQFF. The V and J genes are TRBV4-2 and TRBJ2-1; 7 nucleotides line up with TRBD2. Germline V gene data show CDR1 as LGHNA and CDR2 as YNFKEQ. V was clipped by 1 base and J by 7 bases; unmatched bases: 7. The CDR3 covers 15 residues.

V is TRBV5-6 and J is TRBJ1-1; D is ambiguous. This CDR3 spans 12 amino acids. CDR1 SGHDT and CDR2 YYEEEE come from the germline V gene. Between the trimmed V and J ends, which lost 3 bases and 9 bases, there was a span of 12 bases. CDR3 amino acids: CASSSGTWKAFF. The CDR3 bases are TGTGCCAGCAGCTCGGGAACGTGGAAAGCTTTCTTT.

V usage is TRBV5-1 and J usage is TRBJ1-4; 9 nucleotides line up with TRBD1. With 0 bases clipped from V and 7 bases from J, the junction kept 4 bases outside the gene matches. Germline values: CDR1 SGHRS, CDR2 YFSETQ. CDR3 length: 15 residues. CDR3 coding DNA: TGCGCCAGCAGCTTGGGGACAGGGGTGGGTGAAAAACTGTTTTTT. This gives the protein CASSLGTGVGEKLFF.

As DNA, the CDR3 is TGTGCCAGCTCACCAAGTTACCGGGGTAATTCACCCCTCCACTTT. The encoded protein is CASSPSYRGNSPLHF. The chain couples TRBV18 to TRBJ1-6; D is unclear. Germline CDR1 is KGHSH and CDR2 is LQKENI. The V end was cut by 2 bases, the J end by 6 bases, with 11 bases between. The CDR3 extends over 15 amino acids.